Listed here are 2 T cell receptor beta chains from one sample, sequenced in a study of blood T cell repertoires in COVID-19. Libraries were prepared by immunoSEQ multiplex PCR; TCRdb keeps only in-frame clonotypes and omits some of them. The profile shows approximately 200,000 clones, roughly 85% of them singletons. The sequenced sample was peripheral blood. These receptors originate from a man aged 60 to 75 with acute or convalescent COVID-19.

The chain couples TRBV14 to TRBJ1-1, with TRBD1 matching 8 bases. The V gene end was trimmed by 1 base and the J gene end by 6 bases; junction bases not matched to a gene: 4. This CDR3 is built from 14 residues. Germline V gene data show CDR1 as SGHDN and CDR2 as FVKESK. CDR3 nucleotide sequence: TGTGCCAGCAGCCAAGGGACAGGGCCGTCTGAAGCTTTCTTT. It is translated as CASSQGTGPSEAFF.

The chain has TRBV28 and TRBJ1-2; 7 positions match TRBD1. Germline values: CDR1 MDHEN, CDR2 SYDVKM. The CDR3 consists of 14 residues. The CDR3 DNA follows: TGTGAGGTTAGGGGACAGATGCCTAACTATGGCTACACCTTC. Translating it yields CEVRGQMPNYGYTF.